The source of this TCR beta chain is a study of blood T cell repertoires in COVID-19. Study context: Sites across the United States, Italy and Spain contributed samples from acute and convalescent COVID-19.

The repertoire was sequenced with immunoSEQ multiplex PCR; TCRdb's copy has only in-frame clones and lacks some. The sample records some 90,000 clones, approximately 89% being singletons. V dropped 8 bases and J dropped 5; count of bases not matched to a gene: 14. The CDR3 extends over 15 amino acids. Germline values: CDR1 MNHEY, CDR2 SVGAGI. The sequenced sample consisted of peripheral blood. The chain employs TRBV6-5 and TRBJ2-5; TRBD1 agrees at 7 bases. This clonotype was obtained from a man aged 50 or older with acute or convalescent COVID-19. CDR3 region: CASGTGTAWGETQYF. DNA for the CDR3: TGTGCCAGCGGTACAGGGACAGCGTGGGGGGAGACCCAGTACTTC.